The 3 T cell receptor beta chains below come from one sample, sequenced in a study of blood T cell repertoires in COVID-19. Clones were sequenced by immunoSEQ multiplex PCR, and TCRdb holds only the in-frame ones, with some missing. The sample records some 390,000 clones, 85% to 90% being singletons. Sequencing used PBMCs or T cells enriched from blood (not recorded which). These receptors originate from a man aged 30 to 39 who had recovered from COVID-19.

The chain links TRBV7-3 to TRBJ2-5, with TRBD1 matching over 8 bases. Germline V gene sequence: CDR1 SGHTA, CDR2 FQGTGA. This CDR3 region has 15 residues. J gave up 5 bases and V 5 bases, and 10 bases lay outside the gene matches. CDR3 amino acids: CASSKTGVDGETQYF. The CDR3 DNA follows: TGTGCCAGCAGCAAGACAGGGGTCGATGGCGAGACCCAGTACTTC.

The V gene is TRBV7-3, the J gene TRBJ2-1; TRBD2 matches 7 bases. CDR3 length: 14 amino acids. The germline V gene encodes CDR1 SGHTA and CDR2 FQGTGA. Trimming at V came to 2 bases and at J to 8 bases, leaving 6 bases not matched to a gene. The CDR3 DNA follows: TGTGCCAGCAGCTTAGCGGGAGTGACGGATGAGCAGTTCTTC. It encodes CASSLAGVTDEQFF.

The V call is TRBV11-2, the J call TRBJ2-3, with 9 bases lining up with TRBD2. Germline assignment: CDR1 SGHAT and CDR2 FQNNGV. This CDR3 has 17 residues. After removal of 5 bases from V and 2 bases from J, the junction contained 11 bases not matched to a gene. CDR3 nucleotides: TGTGCCAGCAGCCTAAGGCCACTAGCGGGCCTCACAGATACGCAGTATTTT. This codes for CASSLRPLAGLTDTQYF.